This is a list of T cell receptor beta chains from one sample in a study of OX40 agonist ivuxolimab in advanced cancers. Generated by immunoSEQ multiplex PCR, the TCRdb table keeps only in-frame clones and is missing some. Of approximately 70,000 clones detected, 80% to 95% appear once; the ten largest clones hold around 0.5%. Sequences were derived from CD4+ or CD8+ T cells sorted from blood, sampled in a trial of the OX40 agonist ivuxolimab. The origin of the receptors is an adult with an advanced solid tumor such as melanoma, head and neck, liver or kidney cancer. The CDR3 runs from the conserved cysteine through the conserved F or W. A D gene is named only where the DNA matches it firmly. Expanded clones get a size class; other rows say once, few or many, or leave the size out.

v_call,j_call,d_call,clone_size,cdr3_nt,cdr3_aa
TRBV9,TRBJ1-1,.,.,TGTGCCAGCAGCGCGGCATGGGGGGGAAGCACTGAAGCTTTCTTT,CASSAAWGGSTEAFF
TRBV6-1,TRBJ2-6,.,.,TGTGCCAGCGGGGGGCCCTCTGGGGCCAACGTCCTGACTTTC,CASGGPSGANVLTF
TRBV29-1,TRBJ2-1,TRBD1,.,TGCAGCGCTGGACAGGGGGCCGGTGAGCAGTTCTTC,CSAGQGAGEQFF
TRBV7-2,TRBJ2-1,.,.,TGTGCCAGCAGCTTAGCGGCAGTCAATGAGCAGTTCTTC,CASSLAAVNEQFF
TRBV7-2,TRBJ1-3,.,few,TGTGCCAGCAGCCCAAGCAGGGGCTCTGGAAACACCATATATTTT,CASSPSRGSGNTIYF
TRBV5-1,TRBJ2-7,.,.,TGCGCCAGCACCCGGGATCCGGGTTCCCACGAGCAGTACTTC,CASTRDPGSHEQYF
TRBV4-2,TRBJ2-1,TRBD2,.,TGTGCCAGCAGCCCCCGGCGTAGCGGGAGGGACCCCGAGCAGTTCTTC,CASSPRRSGRDPEQFF
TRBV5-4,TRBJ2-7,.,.,TGTGCCAGCAGCTTGGCGCTCGGGACTCTATACGAGCAGTACTTC,CASSLALGTLYEQYF
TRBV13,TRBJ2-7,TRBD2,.,TGTGCCAGCAGCTTCCAAGCGGGATACGAGCAGTACTTC,CASSFQAGYEQYF
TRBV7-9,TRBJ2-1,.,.,TGTGCCAGCAGCCGACTCGGGGATGAGCAGTTCTTC,CASSRLGDEQFF
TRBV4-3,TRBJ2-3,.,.,TGCGCCAGCAGCCAATCCGACAGGCACACAGATACGCAGTATTTT,CASSQSDRHTDTQYF
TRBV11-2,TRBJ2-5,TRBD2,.,TGTGCCAGCAGGGGGACTAGTTTCGAGACCCAGTACTTC,CASRGTSFETQYF
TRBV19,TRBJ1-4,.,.,TGTGCCAGTAGTATTACAGGCCAGGCTCCAAAACTGTTTTTT,CASSITGQAPKLFF
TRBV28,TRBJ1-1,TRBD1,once,TGTGCCAGCAGACGACAGGGTATTTTCTTGGCTTTCTTT,CASRRQGIFLAFF
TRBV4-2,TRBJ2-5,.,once,TGTGCCAGCAGCCAAGATCGCGGGGAGACCCAGTACTTC,CASSQDRGETQYF
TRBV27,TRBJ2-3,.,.,TGTGCCAGCAGTTTTCAGGGCACAGATACGCAGTATTTT,CASSFQGTDTQYF
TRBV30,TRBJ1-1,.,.,TGTGCCTGGAGGAGATCAGGGAACACTGAAGCTTTCTTT,CAWRRSGNTEAFF
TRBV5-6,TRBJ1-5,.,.,TGTGCCAGCAGCTTGGCGAGCAATCAGCCCCAGCATTTT,CASSLASNQPQHF
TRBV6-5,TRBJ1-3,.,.,TGTGCCAGCAGTTCGGACAGCCGCTCTGGAAACACCATATATTTT,CASSSDSRSGNTIYF
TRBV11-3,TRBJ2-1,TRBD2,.,TGTGCCAGCAGCCCAGATAGCGGGAGGGGGGGCAATGAGCAGTTCTTC,CASSPDSGRGGNEQFF
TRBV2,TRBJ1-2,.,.,TGTGCCAGCAGTGGATCGGGGCTAGGGTATGGCTACACCTTC,CASSGSGLGYGYTF
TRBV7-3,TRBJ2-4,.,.,TGTGCCAGCAGCTTAGTGGCCGGGGCTGGAGGCAAAAACATTCAGTACTTC,CASSLVAGAGGKNIQYF
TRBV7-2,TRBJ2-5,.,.,TGTGCCAGCAGCTCAGCTATACTGCGGGGCGCTGAGACCCAGTACTTC,CASSSAILRGAETQYF
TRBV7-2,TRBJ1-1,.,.,TGTGCCAGCAGCCTCAGGACTGCGATGAACACTGAAGCTTTCTTT,CASSLRTAMNTEAFF
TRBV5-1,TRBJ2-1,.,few,TGCGCCAGCAGCCAGCCAGGGACTGCCGATGAGCAGTTCTTC,CASSQPGTADEQFF
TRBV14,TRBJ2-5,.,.,TGTGCCAGCAGCCAGCAGGGATGGGAGACCCAGTACTTC,CASSQQGWETQYF
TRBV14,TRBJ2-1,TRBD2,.,TGTGCCAGCAGCATCCTAGCGGGAGGAGCTACGGATGAGCAGTTCTTC,CASSILAGGATDEQFF
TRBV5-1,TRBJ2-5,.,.,TGCGCCAGCAGCTGGGCAGGCGGCGTGCAAGAGACCCAGTACTTC,CASSWAGGVQETQYF
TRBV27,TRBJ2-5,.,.,TGTGCCAGCAGGTCTACATATTCCGAGACCCAGTACTTC,CASRSTYSETQYF
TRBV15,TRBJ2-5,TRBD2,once,TGTGCCACCAGCAGACAAACACCGGGGGGAGAGACCCAGTACTTC,CATSRQTPGGETQYF
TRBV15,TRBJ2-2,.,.,TGTGCCACCAGCACAAACACCGGGGAGCTGTTTTTT,CATSTNTGELFF
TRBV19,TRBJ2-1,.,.,TGTGCCAGTAGTAAGCACGTGGGGGGGGCCTTTTACAATGAGCAGTTCTTC,CASSKHVGGAFYNEQFF
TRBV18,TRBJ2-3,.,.,TGTGCCAGCTCTCTAGACAAGACTAGCACAGATACGCAGTATTTT,CASSLDKTSTDTQYF
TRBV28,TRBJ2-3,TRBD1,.,TGTGCCAGCAGTTTGTCAGGGGGCTTAGATACGCAGTATTTT,CASSLSGGLDTQYF
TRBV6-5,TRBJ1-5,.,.,TGTGCCAGCAGTTACATGGGGGGAGAGGGGCAGCCCCAGCATTTT,CASSYMGGEGQPQHF
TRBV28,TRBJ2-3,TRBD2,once,TGTGCCATCTCCTCCCCGGGACTAGCGGGAAGCACAGATACGCAGTATTTT,CAISSPGLAGSTDTQYF
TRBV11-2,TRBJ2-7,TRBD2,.,TGTGCCAGCAGCTCCCACGGGACTAGCGGGCGCCCACAACTAGGCGAGCAGTACTTC,CASSSHGTSGRPQLGEQYF
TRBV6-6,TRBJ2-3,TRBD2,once,TGTGCCAGCAGACCCCGGACTAGCGGTAGCACAGATACGCAGTATTTT,CASRPRTSGSTDTQYF
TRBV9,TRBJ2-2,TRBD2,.,TGTGCCAGCAGCGGGACTAGTAACACCGGGGAGCTGTTTTTT,CASSGTSNTGELFF
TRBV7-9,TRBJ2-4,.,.,TGTGCCAGCAGCTCAGGGGGGTACGGAAACATTCAGTACTTC,CASSSGGYGNIQYF
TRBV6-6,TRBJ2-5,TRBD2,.,TGTGCCAGCAGTAGGGACTACTCGGGGGAGACCCAGTACTTC,CASSRDYSGETQYF
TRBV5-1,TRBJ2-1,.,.,TGCGCCAGCAGCTTGGTGGTTAGAGGGGGGAATGAGCAGTTCTTC,CASSLVVRGGNEQFF
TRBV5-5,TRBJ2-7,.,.,TGTGCCAGCAGCTTACTAGTCGGGAACGGCGAGCAGTACTTC,CASSLLVGNGEQYF
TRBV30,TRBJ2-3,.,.,TGTGCCTGGAGTGTTGACGACAGGACGACAGATACGCAGTATTTT,CAWSVDDRTTDTQYF
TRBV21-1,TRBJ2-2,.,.,TGTGCCAGCAGCAAAATCACTATTCGAAACACCGGGGAGCTGTTTTTT,CASSKITIRNTGELFF
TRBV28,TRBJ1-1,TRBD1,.,TGTGCCAGCGAACAGGGGGGTACTGAAGCTTTCTTT,CASEQGGTEAFF
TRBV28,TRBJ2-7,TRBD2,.,TGTGCCAGCAGCCTCCTCGCGGGAGGTTACGAGCAGTACTTC,CASSLLAGGYEQYF
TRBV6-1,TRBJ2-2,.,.,TGTGCCAGCTTTACTCGGGGTCCCGGGGAGCTGTTTTTT,CASFTRGPGELFF
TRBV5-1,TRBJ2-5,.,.,TGCGCCAGCAGCACCCTCCCAGGGGCCCAGTACTTC,CASSTLPGAQYF
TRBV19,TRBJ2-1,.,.,TGTGCCAGTAGTATTTCGAACGGTTACAATGAGCAGTTCTTC,CASSISNGYNEQFF
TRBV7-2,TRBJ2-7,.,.,TGTGCCAGCAGTCCGATGCACGAGCAGTACTTC,CASSPMHEQYF
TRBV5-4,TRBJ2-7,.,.,TGTGCCAGCAGCCTCTCGCCCTACGAGCAGTACTTC,CASSLSPYEQYF
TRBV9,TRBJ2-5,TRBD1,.,TGTGCCAGCAGCGTAACCGGGACAGGGGGGGAGACCCAGTACTTC,CASSVTGTGGETQYF
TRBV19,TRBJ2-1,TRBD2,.,TGTGCCAGTATGGGGACTATAAGCGGGAGATATGAGCAGTTCTTC,CASMGTISGRYEQFF
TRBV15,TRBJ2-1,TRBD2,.,TGTGCCACCAGCAGAGCCGGACTAGCGGGACACTACAATGAGCAGTTCTTC,CATSRAGLAGHYNEQFF
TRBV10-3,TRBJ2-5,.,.,TGTGCCATCAGAGCGGTGGGGCAAGAGACCCAGTACTTC,CAIRAVGQETQYF
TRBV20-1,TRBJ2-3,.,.,TGCAGTGCCCGCGGAGTCGGTACGCAGTATTTT,CSARGVGTQYF
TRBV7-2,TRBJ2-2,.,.,TGTGCCAGCAGCCGTACGGCCACCGGGGAGCTGTTTTTT,CASSRTATGELFF
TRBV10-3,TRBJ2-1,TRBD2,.,TGTGCCATCAGTGCCTCTCAAGCGGGAGGGCGAAATGAGCAGTTCTTC,CAISASQAGGRNEQFF
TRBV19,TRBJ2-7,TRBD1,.,TGTGCCAGTAGGGACGCCGGGACAGGGAACTACGAGCAGTACTTC,CASRDAGTGNYEQYF